The rows below give T cell receptor beta chains drawn from one sample of a study of blood T cell repertoires in COVID-19. Profiled with immunoSEQ multiplex PCR; TCRdb holds only in-frame clones, not every one. The sample contains some 230,000 clones, 70% to 85% of which appear only once. The sample consisted of PBMCs or T cells enriched from blood (not recorded which). All receptors come from a man in his forties who had recovered from COVID-19. Both conserved end residues are part of each CDR3. A D gene is named only where the DNA matches it firmly. Size tells how often a clone was seen (once, few, many) or the class of an expanded clone, and some rows leave it out.

v_call,j_call,clone_size,d_call,cdr3_aa,cdr3_nt
TRBV6-2/TRBV6-3,TRBJ2-7,.,TRBD1,CASTPGQNNYEQYF,TGTGCCAGCACCCCGGGACAGAACAACTACGAGCAGTACTTC
TRBV2,TRBJ2-7,few,.,CASSEAGQVYEQYF,TGTGCCAGCAGTGAAGCGGGCCAGGTCTACGAGCAGTACTTC
TRBV2,TRBJ1-2,.,TRBD1,CASRKGIQGTDGYTF,TGTGCCAGCAGGAAGGGTATACAGGGGACGGATGGCTACACCTTC
TRBV28,TRBJ1-2,once,.,CASSPPHGTAGGYTF,TGTGCCAGCAGTCCGCCCCATGGAACCGCGGGAGGCTACACCTTC
TRBV14,TRBJ2-3,.,.,CASSQVSRVADTQYF,TGTGCCAGCAGCCAAGTTAGCAGGGTGGCAGATACGCAGTATTTT
TRBV28,TRBJ2-4,.,.,CASSLSQSLAKNIQYF,TGTGCCAGCAGTTTAAGTCAGTCATTGGCCAAAAACATTCAGTACTTC
TRBV30,TRBJ1-2,.,.,CAWNIQRAYGYTF,TGTGCCTGGAATATACAGAGAGCCTATGGCTACACCTTC
TRBV5-1,TRBJ1-4,.,.,CASSAGFEKLFF,TGCGCCAGCAGCGCCGGTTTTGAAAAACTGTTTTTT
TRBV27,TRBJ1-1,many,TRBD1,CASSLSRGRTEAFF,TGTGCCAGCAGTTTATCCAGGGGGCGCACTGAAGCTTTCTTT
TRBV5-4,TRBJ2-2,few,TRBD2,CASSLVSGGSTGELFF,TGTGCCAGCAGCTTGGTCTCGGGGGGGTCCACCGGGGAGCTGTTTTTT
TRBV5-1,TRBJ2-3,.,TRBD2,CASSLESGRRRNTQYF,TGCGCCAGCAGCTTGGAAAGCGGGAGGAGAAGAAATACGCAGTATTTT
TRBV30,TRBJ1-6,.,.,CAWSGGRGYNSPLHF,TGTGCCTGGAGTGGCGGGAGGGGATATAATTCACCCCTCCACTTT
TRBV25-1,TRBJ1-1,.,.,CASSEYAGMNTEAFF,TGTGCCAGCAGTGAATATGCAGGGATGAACACTGAAGCTTTCTTT
TRBV30,TRBJ2-1,.,.,CAWTQHGTRQFF,TGTGCCTGGACTCAACACGGGACTCGGCAGTTCTTC
TRBV11-3,TRBJ1-1,.,TRBD1,CASSPQGASTEAFF,TGTGCCAGCAGCCCACAGGGGGCGAGTACTGAAGCTTTCTTT